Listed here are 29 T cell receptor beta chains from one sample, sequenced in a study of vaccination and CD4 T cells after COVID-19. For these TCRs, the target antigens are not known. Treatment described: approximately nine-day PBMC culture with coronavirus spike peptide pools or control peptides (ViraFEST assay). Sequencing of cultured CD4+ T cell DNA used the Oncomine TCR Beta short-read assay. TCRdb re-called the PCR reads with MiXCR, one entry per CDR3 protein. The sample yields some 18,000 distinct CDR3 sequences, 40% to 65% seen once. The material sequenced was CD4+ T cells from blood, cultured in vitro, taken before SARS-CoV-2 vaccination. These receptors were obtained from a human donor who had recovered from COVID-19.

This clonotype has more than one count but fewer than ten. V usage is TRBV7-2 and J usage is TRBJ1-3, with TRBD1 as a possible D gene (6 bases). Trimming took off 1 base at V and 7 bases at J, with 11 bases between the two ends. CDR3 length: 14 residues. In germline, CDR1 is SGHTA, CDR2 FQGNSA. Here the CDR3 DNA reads TGTGCCAGCAGCTTAGTTCCAGGGGACAACACCATATATTTT. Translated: CASSLVPGDNTIYF.

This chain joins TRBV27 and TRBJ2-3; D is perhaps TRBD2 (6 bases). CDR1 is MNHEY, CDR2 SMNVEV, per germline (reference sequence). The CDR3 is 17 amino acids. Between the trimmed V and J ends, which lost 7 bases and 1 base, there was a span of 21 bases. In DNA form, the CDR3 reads TGTGCCAGCAAGGCACTAGCTCGTAACTACGGCACAGATACGCAGTATTTT. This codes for CASKALARNYGTDTQYF.

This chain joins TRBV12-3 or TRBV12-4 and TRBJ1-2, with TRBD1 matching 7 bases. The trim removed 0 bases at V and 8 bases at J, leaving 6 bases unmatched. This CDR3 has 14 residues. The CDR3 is CASSLARQGSGYTF. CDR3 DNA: TGTGCCAGCAGTTTAGCGAGACAGGGAAGCGGCTACACCTTC.

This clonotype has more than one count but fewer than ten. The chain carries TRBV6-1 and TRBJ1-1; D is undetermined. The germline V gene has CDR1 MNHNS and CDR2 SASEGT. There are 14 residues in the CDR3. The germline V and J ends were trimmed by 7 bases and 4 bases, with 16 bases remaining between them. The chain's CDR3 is CASKRREGGTEAFF. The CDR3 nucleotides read TGTGCCAGCAAACGGCGAGAGGGAGGCACTGAAGCTTTCTTT.

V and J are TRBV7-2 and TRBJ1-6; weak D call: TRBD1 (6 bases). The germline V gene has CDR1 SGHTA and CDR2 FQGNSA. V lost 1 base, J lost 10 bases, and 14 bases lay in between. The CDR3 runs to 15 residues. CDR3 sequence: CASSLEGQGQSPLHF. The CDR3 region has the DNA TGTGCCAGCAGCTTAGAGGGACAAGGTCAATCACCCCTCCACTTT.

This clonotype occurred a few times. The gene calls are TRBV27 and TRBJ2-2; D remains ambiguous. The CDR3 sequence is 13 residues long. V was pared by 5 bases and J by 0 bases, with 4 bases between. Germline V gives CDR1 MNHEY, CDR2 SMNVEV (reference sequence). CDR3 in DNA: TGTGCCAGCAGTCCATCGAACACCGGGGAGCTGTTTTTT. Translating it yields CASSPSNTGELFF.

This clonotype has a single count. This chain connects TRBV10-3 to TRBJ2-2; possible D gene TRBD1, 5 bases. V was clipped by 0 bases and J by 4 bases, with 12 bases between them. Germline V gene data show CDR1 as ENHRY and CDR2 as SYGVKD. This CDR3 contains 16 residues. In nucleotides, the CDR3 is TGTGCCATCAGTGAGTCGGGTTTCACAGGCACCGGGGAGCTGTTTTTT. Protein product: CAISESGFTGTGELFF.

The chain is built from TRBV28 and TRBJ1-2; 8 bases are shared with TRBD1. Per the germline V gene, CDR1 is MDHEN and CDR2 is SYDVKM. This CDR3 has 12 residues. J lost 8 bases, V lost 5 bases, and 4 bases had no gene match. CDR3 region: CASSTGGRGYTF. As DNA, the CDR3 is TGTGCCAGCAGTACAGGGGGGAGAGGCTACACCTTC.

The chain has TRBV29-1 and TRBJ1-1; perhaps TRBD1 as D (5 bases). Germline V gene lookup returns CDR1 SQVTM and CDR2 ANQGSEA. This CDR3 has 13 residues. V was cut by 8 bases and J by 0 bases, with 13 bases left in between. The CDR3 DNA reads TGCAGCCTCAATGGGGACCTGAACACTGAAGCTTTCTTT. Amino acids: CSLNGDLNTEAFF.

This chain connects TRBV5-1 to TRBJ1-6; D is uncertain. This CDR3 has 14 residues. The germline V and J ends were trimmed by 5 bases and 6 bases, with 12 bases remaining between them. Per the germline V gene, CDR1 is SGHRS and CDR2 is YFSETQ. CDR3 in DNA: TGCGCCAGCAGATCGACGGCCGCTAATTCACCCCTCCACTTT. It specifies CASRSTAANSPLHF.

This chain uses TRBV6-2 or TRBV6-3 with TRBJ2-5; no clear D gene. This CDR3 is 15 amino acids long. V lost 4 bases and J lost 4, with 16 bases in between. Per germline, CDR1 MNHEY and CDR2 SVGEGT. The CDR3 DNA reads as TGTGCCAGCAGTTCGACCCCACCCAAGACAGAGACCCAGTACTTC. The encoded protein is CASSSTPPKTETQYF.

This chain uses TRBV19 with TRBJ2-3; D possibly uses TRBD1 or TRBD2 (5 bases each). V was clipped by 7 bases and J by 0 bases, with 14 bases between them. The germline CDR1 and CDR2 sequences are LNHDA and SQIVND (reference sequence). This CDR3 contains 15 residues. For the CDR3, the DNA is TGTGCCAGTACGGGGCGGGCTGGTAGCACAGATACGCAGTATTTT. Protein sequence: CASTGRAGSTDTQYF.

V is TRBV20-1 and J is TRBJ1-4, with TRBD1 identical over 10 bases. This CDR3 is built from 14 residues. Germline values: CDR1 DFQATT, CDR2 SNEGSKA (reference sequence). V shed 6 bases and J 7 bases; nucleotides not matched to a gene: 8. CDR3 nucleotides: TGCAGTGCGCCCACCGGGACAGGGGTTGAAAAACTGTTTTTT. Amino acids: CSAPTGTGVEKLFF.

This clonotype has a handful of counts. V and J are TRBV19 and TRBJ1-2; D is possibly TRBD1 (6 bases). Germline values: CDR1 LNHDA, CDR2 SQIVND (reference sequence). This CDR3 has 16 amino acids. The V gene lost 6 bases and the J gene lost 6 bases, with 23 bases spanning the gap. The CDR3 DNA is TGTGCCAGTAGGCTACGCACAGGGTTTCATTGGGATGGCTACACCTTC. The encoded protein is CASRLRTGFHWDGYTF.

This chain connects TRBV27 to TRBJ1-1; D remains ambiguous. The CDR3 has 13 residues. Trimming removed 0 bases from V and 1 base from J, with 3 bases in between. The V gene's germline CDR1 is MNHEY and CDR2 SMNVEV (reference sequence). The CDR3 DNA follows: TGTGCCAGCAGTTTATCTAGGAACACTGAAGCTTTCTTT. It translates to CASSLSRNTEAFF.

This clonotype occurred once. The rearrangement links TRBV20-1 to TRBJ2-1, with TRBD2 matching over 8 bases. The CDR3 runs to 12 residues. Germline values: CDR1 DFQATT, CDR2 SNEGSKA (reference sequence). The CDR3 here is CRAGAAYNEQFF. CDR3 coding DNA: TGCAGAGCGGGAGCAGCTTACAATGAGCAGTTCTTC.

CDR3 loop: CASSLGASGGYNEQFF. The CDR3 region has the DNA TGTGCCAGCAGCTTAGGGGCTAGCGGGGGATACAATGAGCAGTTCTTC. The gene calls are TRBV7-2 and TRBJ2-1; 10 bases agree with TRBD2. This CDR3 is built from 16 residues. The V gene end was trimmed by 1 base and the J gene end by 4 bases; junction bases not matched to a gene: 4. From germline, CDR1 is SGHTA and CDR2 FQGNSA.

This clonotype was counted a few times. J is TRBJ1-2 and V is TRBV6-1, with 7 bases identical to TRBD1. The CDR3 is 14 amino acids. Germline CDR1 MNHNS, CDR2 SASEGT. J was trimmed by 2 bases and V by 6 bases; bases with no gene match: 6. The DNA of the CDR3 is TGTGCCAGCAGAGGGGGACAGCCGAACTATGGCTACACCTTC. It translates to CASRGGQPNYGYTF.

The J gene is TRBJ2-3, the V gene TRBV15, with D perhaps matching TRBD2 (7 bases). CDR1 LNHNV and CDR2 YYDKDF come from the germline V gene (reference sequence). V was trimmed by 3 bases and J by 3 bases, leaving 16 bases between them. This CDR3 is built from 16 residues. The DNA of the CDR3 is TGTGCCACCAGCAGCGTCAGAGGGGGGGGGACAGATACGCAGTATTTT. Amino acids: CATSSVRGGGTDTQYF.

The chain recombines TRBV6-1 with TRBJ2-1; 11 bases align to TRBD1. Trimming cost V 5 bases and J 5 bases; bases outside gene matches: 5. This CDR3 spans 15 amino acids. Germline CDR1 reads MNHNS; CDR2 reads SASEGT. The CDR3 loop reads CASSQDRGHDNEQFF. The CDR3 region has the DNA TGTGCCAGCAGTCAGGACAGGGGGCACGACAATGAGCAGTTCTTC.

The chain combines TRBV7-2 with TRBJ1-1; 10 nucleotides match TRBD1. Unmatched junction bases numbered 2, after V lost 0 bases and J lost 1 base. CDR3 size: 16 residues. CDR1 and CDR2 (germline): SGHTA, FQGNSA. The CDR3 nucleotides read TGTGCCAGCAGCTTAGCGACAGGGGGCGGGAACACTGAAGCTTTCTTT. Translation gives CASSLATGGGNTEAFF. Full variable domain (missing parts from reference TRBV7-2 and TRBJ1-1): GAGVSQSPSNKVTEKGKDVELRCDPISGHTALYWYRQSLGQGLEFLIYFQGNSAPDKSGLPSDRFSAERTGGSVSTLTIQRTQQEDSAVYLCASSLATGGGNTEAFFGQGTRLTVV.

Here the CDR3 reads CASSYRQLNTEAFF. The CDR3 region has the DNA TGTGCCAGCAGTTACAGGCAGTTGAACACTGAAGCTTTCTTT. J is TRBJ1-1 and V is TRBV6-7; D uncertain. TRBV6-7 is an ORF for which the function is uncertain. Trimming shortened V by 2 bases and J by 0 bases, and 7 bases separated the two germline ends. The CDR3 extends over 14 amino acids.

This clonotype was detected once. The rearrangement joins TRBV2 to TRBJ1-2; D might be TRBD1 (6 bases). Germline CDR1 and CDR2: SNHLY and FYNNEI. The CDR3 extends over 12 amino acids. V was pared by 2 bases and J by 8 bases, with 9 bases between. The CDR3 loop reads CASSELGGGYTF. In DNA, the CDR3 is TGTGCCAGCAGTGAACTGGGGGGCGGCTACACCTTC.

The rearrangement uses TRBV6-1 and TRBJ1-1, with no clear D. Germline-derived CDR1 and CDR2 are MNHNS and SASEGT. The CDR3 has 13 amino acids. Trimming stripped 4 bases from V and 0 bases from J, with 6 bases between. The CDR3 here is CASSASVNTEAFF. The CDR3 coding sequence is TGTGCCAGCAGTGCTTCGGTGAACACTGAAGCTTTCTTT.

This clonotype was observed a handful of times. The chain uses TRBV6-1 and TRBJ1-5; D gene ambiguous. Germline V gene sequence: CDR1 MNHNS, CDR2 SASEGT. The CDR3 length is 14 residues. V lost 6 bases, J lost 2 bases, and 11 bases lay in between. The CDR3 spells CASRSYLGNQPQHF. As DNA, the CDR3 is TGTGCCAGCAGGTCATACTTGGGCAATCAGCCCCAGCATTTT.

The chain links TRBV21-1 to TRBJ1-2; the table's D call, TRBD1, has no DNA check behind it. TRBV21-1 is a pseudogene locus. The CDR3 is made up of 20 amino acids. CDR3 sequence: CASSKALSAGQGGSNYGYTF. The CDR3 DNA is TGTGCCAGCAGCAAAGCGCTTTCGGCGGGACAGGGAGGATCTAACTATGGCTACACCTTC.

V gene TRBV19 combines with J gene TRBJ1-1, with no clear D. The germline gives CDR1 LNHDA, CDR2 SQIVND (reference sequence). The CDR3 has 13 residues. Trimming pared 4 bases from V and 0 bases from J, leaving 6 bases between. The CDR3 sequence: CASSTQMNTEAFF. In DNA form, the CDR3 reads TGTGCCAGTAGTACCCAGATGAACACTGAAGCTTTCTTT.

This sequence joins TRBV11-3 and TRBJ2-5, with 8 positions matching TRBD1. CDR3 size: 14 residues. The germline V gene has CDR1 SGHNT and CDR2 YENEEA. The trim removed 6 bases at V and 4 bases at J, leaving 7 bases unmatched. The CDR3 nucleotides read TGTGCCAGCAGTCGGACAGGGAAGGGAGAGACCCAGTACTTC. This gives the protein CASSRTGKGETQYF.

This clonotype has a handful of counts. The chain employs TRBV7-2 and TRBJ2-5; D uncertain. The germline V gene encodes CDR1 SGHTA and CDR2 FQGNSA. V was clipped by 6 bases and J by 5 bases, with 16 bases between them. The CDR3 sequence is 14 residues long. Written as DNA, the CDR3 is TGTGCCAGCAGTAATCCGGGTGGCGACGAGACCCAGTACTTC. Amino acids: CASSNPGGDETQYF.